These 26 T cell receptor beta chains were all obtained from the same sample, sequenced in a study of cytomegalovirus exposure and HLA in healthy donors. Only in-frame clones appear in the TCRdb table, and some are missing; sequencing was by immunoSEQ multiplex PCR. This table holds 150,000 to 200,000 clones, around 85% found once. Sequenced input: PBMCs. Receptors were obtained from a man aged 18 to 30 in good health and CMV-seropositive.

This chain links TRBV15 with TRBJ2-1; D is undetermined. The CDR3 sequence is 14 residues long. The V end lost 0 bases, the J end lost 8 bases, and 11 bases lay between the germline ends. CDR1 and CDR2 from the germline V gene are LNHNV and YYDKDF (reference sequence). CDR3 residues: CATSRERGVYEQFF. The CDR3 nucleotides read TGTGCCACCAGCAGAGAACGCGGCGTATATGAGCAGTTCTTC.

The rearrangement joins TRBV19 to TRBJ1-1; D unclear. Germline V gives CDR1 LNHDA, CDR2 SQIVND (reference sequence). V was pared by 3 bases and J by 7 bases, with 24 bases between. CDR3 length: 17 residues. This CDR3 reads CASSITLTPGTSYEAFF. The CDR3 DNA is TGTGCCAGTAGTATTACCCTTACCCCAGGAACCAGCTATGAAGCTTTCTTT.

The chain uses TRBV12-1 and TRBJ1-2; the table gives TRBD1 as D, unverified against the DNA. TRBV12-1 is a pseudogene segment. This CDR3 contains 13 residues. DNA of the CDR3: TGTGCCAGCTTACAGGGGGCGAAAAATGGCTACACCTTC. Amino acid sequence: CASLQGAKNGYTF.

This clone was found once. The chain links TRBV28 to TRBJ1-5; 9 bases fit TRBD1. Trimming took 8 bases from V and 3 from J; bases not matched to a gene: 5. The CDR3 length is 14 residues. Germline CDR1 MDHEN, CDR2 SYDVKM. CDR3 in amino acids: CASLTGGFNQPQHF. CDR3 nucleotides: TGTGCCAGCCTGACAGGGGGTTTCAATCAGCCCCAGCATTTT.

V usage is TRBV4-1 and J usage is TRBJ2-1; TRBD2 is a possible D gene (5 bases). Germline V gene data show CDR1 as MGHRA and CDR2 as YSYEKL. The length of the CDR3 is 13 residues. V was cut by 2 bases and J by 8 bases, with 10 bases left in between. CDR3 sequence (DNA): TGCGCCAGCAGCCAACTTCCGGACTATGAGCAGTTCTTC. This translates into CASSQLPDYEQFF.

The chain recombines TRBV28 with TRBJ2-5; weak D call: TRBD1 (5 bases). Trimming took 2 bases from V and 5 from J, leaving 6 bases between them. Germline CDR1 MDHEN, CDR2 SYDVKM. The CDR3 runs to 12 residues. The CDR3 DNA sequence: TGTGCCAGCAGTTTAAACAGGGAGACCCAGTACTTC. Translating gives CASSLNRETQYF.

The chain links TRBV6-6 to TRBJ1-1, with D perhaps TRBD1 (5 bases). In germline, CDR1 is MNHNY, CDR2 SVGAGI (reference sequence). The CDR3 length is 16 residues. The V end was cut by 10 bases, the J end by 3 bases, with 24 bases between. The CDR3 DNA sequence: TGTGCCACCAAATTAGATGGTGGGACTCATTACACTGAAGCTTTCTTT. Protein: CATKLDGGTHYTEAFF.

This CDR3 reads CACLFSGTGVNTEAFF. Written as DNA, the CDR3 is TGTGCCTGTCTTTTCTCAGGGACAGGGGTGAACACTGAAGCTTTCTTT. The chain couples TRBV30 to TRBJ1-1, with 10 positions matching TRBD1. The CDR3 is 16 residues long. V was pared by 6 bases and J by 0 bases, with 10 bases of the junction left unmatched. CDR1 and CDR2 from the germline V gene are GTSNPN and SVGIG (reference sequence).

V gene TRBV6-5 combines with J gene TRBJ1-2; 7 bases match TRBD1. The CDR3 totals 15 residues. V was clipped by 6 bases and J by 0 bases; unmatched bases: 7. Per the germline V gene, CDR1 is MNHEY and CDR2 is SVGAGI. The CDR3 coding sequence is TGTGCCAGCAGACTCGGACAGGCGGCTAACTATGGCTACACCTTC. It codes for CASRLGQAANYGYTF.

As DNA, the CDR3 is TGTGCCAGCAGCTACGGACAGGGCTCCTACGAGCAGTACTTC. Translated: CASSYGQGSYEQYF. The chain combines TRBV7-9 with TRBJ2-7; 8 nucleotides align to TRBD1. The CDR3 sequence is 14 residues long. V shed 4 bases and J 0 bases; nucleotides not matched to a gene: 2. CDR1 is SEHNR, CDR2 FQNEAQ, per germline (reference sequence).

The CDR3: CASSLAGSSYEQYF. The CDR3, as DNA: TGTGCCAGCAGCCTCGCCGGGAGCTCCTACGAGCAGTACTTC. This chain joins TRBV6-5 and TRBJ2-7; tentative D call: TRBD2 (6 bases). The CDR3 extends over 14 amino acids. Germline CDR1 MNHEY, CDR2 SVGAGI. The germline V and J ends were trimmed by 6 bases and 0 bases, with 12 bases remaining between them.

The chain couples TRBV19 to TRBJ1-1; maybe TRBD1 (5 bases). The CDR3 covers 15 residues. V lost 6 bases and J lost 4, with 18 bases in between. Per the germline V gene, CDR1 is LNHDA and CDR2 is SQIVND (reference sequence). For the CDR3, the DNA is TGTGCCAGTAGCTCGCGGGGTCGGGGCCGCACTGAAGCTTTCTTT. As protein: CASSSRGRGRTEAFF.

The CDR3 protein is CASSPWDSSYEQYF. The DNA for the CDR3 is TGTGCCAGCAGCCCATGGGACAGTTCCTACGAGCAGTACTTC. The chain is built from TRBV7-9 and TRBJ2-7; 7 bases map to TRBD1. The junction had 5 bases not matched to a gene; V was cut back by 5 bases and J by 1 base. Looked up from germline, CDR1 is SEHNR and CDR2 is FQNEAQ (reference sequence). The CDR3 is 14 residues long.

The chain recombines TRBV28 with TRBJ1-5; D is unclear. Deletions cut 2 bases from V and 3 bases from J, with 8 bases between. This CDR3 has 14 residues. Germline V gene data show CDR1 as MDHEN and CDR2 as SYDVKM. DNA of the CDR3: TGTGCCAGCAGTTTAGCCAGTTTCAATCAGCCCCAGCATTTT. Amino acids: CASSLASFNQPQHF.

The chain combines TRBV18 with TRBJ1-5, with D perhaps TRBD1 (5 bases). Germline V CDR1 and CDR2: KGHSH, LQKENI. With 6 bases removed from V and 4 bases from J, the gap between germline ends came to 22 bases. CDR3 length: 17 amino acids. Written as DNA, the CDR3 is TGTGCCAGCTCGCCAACGAACGGGCAGGGTGGAAATCAGCCCCAGCATTTT. Protein sequence: CASSPTNGQGGNQPQHF.

The chain recombines TRBV7-4 with TRBJ2-3, with D unresolved. This CDR3 is 14 amino acids long. Germline V gene sequence: CDR1 SGHVT, CDR2 SQSDAQ. The V and J ends lost 2 bases and 7 bases respectively, with 13 bases between them. CDR3 loop: CASSLPSRSYTQYF. CDR3 sequence (DNA): TGTGCCAGCAGCTTACCGTCTAGATCGTATACGCAGTATTTT.

A remark on this clone: This sample also contains other DNA sequences that code for the same CDR3. The chain couples TRBV28 to TRBJ1-2, with D uncertain. V shed 4 bases and J shed 2 bases, with 5 bases lying between them. CDR3 length equals 12 residues. CDR1 is MDHEN and CDR2 is SYDVKM in the germline V gene. Here the CDR3 reads CASSSTNYGYTF. Written as DNA, the CDR3 is TGTGCCAGCAGTTCCACAAACTATGGCTACACCTTC.

The chain links TRBV19 to TRBJ2-7; TRBD1 might be the D (5 bases). Germline V gives CDR1 LNHDA, CDR2 SQIVND (reference sequence). This CDR3 region has 14 residues. Between the trimmed V and J ends, which lost 5 bases and 0 bases, there was a span of 11 bases. The CDR3 sequence is CASSFRASSYEQYF. The DNA for the CDR3 is TGTGCCAGTAGTTTCAGGGCAAGCTCCTACGAGCAGTACTTC.

The chain joins TRBV6-1 to TRBJ2-3; TRBD2 agrees at 9 bases. CDR3 length: 15 residues. Germline assignment: CDR1 MNHNS and CDR2 SASEGT. Trimming removed 7 bases from V and 0 bases from J; junction bases left unmatched: 5. CDR3 nucleotides: TGTGCCAGCACCCTAGGACTAGCGAGCACAGATACGCAGTATTTT. Translated, it gives CASTLGLASTDTQYF.

This clone has only a few counts. This chain uses TRBV6-1 with TRBJ1-2; 9 bases are shared with TRBD1. V trimming: 6 bases; J trimming: 4 bases; junction bases outside the gene matches: 9. The CDR3 is 15 residues long. CDR1 is MNHNS and CDR2 is SASEGT in the germline V gene. The CDR3 bases are TGTGCCAGCAGCTCCAATACAGGGGGCGGCTATGGCTACACCTTC. Translation gives CASSSNTGGGYGYTF.

This chain links TRBV4-1 with TRBJ1-6; D is unclear. The CDR3 runs 15 residues. Trimming took 0 bases from V and 8 from J, leaving 11 bases between them. From germline, CDR1 is MGHRA and CDR2 YSYEKL. The CDR3 sequence: CASSQDTDPYSPLHF. The CDR3 DNA reads TGCGCCAGCAGCCAAGATACAGATCCCTATTCACCCCTCCACTTT.

The chain carries TRBV27 and TRBJ2-5; D unclear. Germline V CDR1 and CDR2: MNHEY, SMNVEV (reference sequence). The CDR3 consists of 13 residues. With 4 bases removed from V and 3 bases from J, the gap between germline ends came to 9 bases. The CDR3, as DNA: TGTGCCAGCAGTTACATCAGCGAAGAGACCCAGTACTTC. Translation: CASSYISEETQYF.

V usage is TRBV28 and J usage is TRBJ1-1, with D possibly TRBD1 on 5 matching bases. Germline assignment: CDR1 MDHEN and CDR2 SYDVKM. The CDR3 consists of 14 residues. Trimming cost V 1 base and J 4 bases, with 10 bases left between them. The CDR3 bases are TGTGCCAGCAGTTTATACGGGGGAAGCACTGAAGCTTTCTTT. It specifies CASSLYGGSTEAFF.

The chain has TRBV29-1 and TRBJ2-7, with a possible D match to TRBD1 (6 bases). Germline assignment: CDR1 SQVTM and CDR2 ANQGSEA. The CDR3 consists of 13 residues. Between the trimmed V and J ends, which lost 6 bases and 0 bases, there was a span of 12 bases. The CDR3 sequence is CSVHLGASYEQYF. In nucleotides, the CDR3 is TGCAGCGTCCACTTGGGGGCCTCCTACGAGCAGTACTTC.

This clone is a singleton in its sample. The gene calls are TRBV4-1 and TRBJ1-1, with D perhaps matching TRBD1 (6 bases). V lost 1 base and J lost 1, with 16 bases in between. CDR1 is MGHRA, CDR2 YSYEKL, per germline. The CDR3 is 17 residues long. CDR3 sequence (DNA): TGCGCCAGCAGCCAAGTTTCAGGGGCGCGAAGGAACACTGAAGCTTTCTTT. It codes for CASSQVSGARRNTEAFF.

This chain uses TRBV6-5 with TRBJ1-1; D gene uncertain. The CDR3 is made up of 14 amino acids. Germline values: CDR1 MNHEY, CDR2 SVGAGI. Trimming stripped 2 bases from V and 4 bases from J, with 11 bases between. DNA for the CDR3: TGTGCCAGCAGTTACGGATTGGCTAGCACTGAAGCTTTCTTT. Protein sequence: CASSYGLASTEAFF.